Below, 19 T cell receptor beta chains from the same sample are listed, as sequenced in a study of human T cells and chemical hapten exposure. Time point given: pre-sensitization, week 0. As for treatment: therapeutic diphenylcyclopropenone sensitization with weekly scalp DPC. MiXCR, run by TCRdb on the RACE reads, gives a single entry per CDR3 protein. Of 38,000 or so distinct CDR3 sequences listed, about 7.4% are singletons. Sequences were derived from whole blood, sampled in connection with sensitization to the hapten diphenylcyclopropenone (DPC). The receptors were sampled from a woman aged 50 to 60 with alopecia areata. Some clones in this sample may be carry-over from other donors' samples.

In this sample, this clonotype turned up a few times. This chain links TRBV3-1 with TRBJ1-1; D perhaps matches TRBD1 (5 bases). The CDR3 has 12 amino acids. Germline V gene data show CDR1 as LGHDT and CDR2 as YNNKEL (reference sequence). Between the trimmed V and J ends, which lost 4 bases and 7 bases, there was a span of 10 bases. The DNA of the CDR3 is TGTGCCAGCAGCCTCGGGGGATTTGAAGCTTTCTTT. Protein sequence: CASSLGGFEAFF.

In its sample, this clonotype was seen many times. The junction differs from germline at one of its ends, possibly a read error. The rearrangement joins TRBV7-7 to TRBJ2-5; 9 bases align to TRBD2. There are 15 residues in the CDR3. Germline V gives CDR1 SSHAT, CDR2 FNYEAQ (reference sequence). CDR3 loop: CASSYSGSQRETQYF. The CDR3 DNA reads as TGTGCTAGCAGCTATAGCGGGAGTCAGAGGGAGACCCAGTACTTC.

This clonotype was recorded at least ten times. The rearrangement uses TRBV6-2 or TRBV6-3 and TRBJ2-3, with D perhaps being TRBD1 or TRBD2 (5 bases each). Trimming took off 8 bases at V and 1 base at J, with 10 bases between the two ends. The germline V gene has CDR1 MNHEY and CDR2 SVGEGT. The CDR3 contains 13 residues. The CDR3, as DNA: TGTGCCAGCGAGAGGGGTGGCACAGATACGCAGTATTTT. It encodes CASERGGTDTQYF.

This clonotype has a count of ten or more. The chain has TRBV18 and TRBJ2-1; D possibly corresponds to TRBD1 (6 bases). V was cut by 3 bases and J by 3 bases, with 12 bases left in between. The CDR3 spans 15 residues. CDR1 KGHSH and CDR2 LQKENI come from the germline V gene. The DNA for the CDR3 is TGTGCCAGCTCACCCCGAGGACAGTTCTACAATGAGCAGTTCTTC. It specifies CASSPRGQFYNEQFF.

Ten or more counts support this clonotype. V is TRBV29-1 and J is TRBJ1-1, with 9 positions matching TRBD1. V shed 7 bases, J shed 4 bases, and the junction held 4 bases outside the gene matches. Germline CDR1 and CDR2: SQVTM and ANQGSEA. This CDR3 spans 12 amino acids. CDR3 loop: CSGETGGTEAFF. In DNA, the CDR3 is TGCAGCGGGGAGACAGGGGGCACTGAAGCTTTCTTT.

The sample holds many counts of this clonotype. In nucleotides, the CDR3 is TGTGCCATCAGTGACGGCGGGGGGGGCCGAGAAAAACTGTTTTTT. Its protein is CAISDGGGGREKLFF. The V call is TRBV10-3, the J call TRBJ1-4; tentatively, D is TRBD1 (6 bases). Germline V lookup: CDR1 ENHRY, CDR2 SYGVKD. The CDR3 contains 15 residues. Trimming took 3 bases from V and 8 from J, leaving 16 bases between them.

This chain connects TRBV14 to TRBJ1-2; possible D gene TRBD1, 5 bases. Per the germline V gene, CDR1 is SGHDN and CDR2 is FVKESK. CDR3 size: 15 residues. With 0 bases removed from V and 5 bases from J, the gap between germline ends came to 13 bases. The CDR3 region has the DNA TGTGCCAGCAGCCAAGACCGCGCAGGGTCGTATGGCTACACCTTC. The encoded protein is CASSQDRAGSYGYTF.

This clonotype was recorded many times. The chain employs TRBV30 and TRBJ1-5, with D unclear. The CDR3 is 13 amino acids. Germline CDR1 is GTSNPN and CDR2 is SVGIG (reference sequence). V lost 7 bases, J lost 1 base, and 11 bases lay in between. Here the CDR3 reads CASDGGSNQPQHF. CDR3 coding DNA: TGTGCCTCTGACGGCGGCAGCAATCAGCCCCAGCATTTT.

This clonotype has at least ten counts. The gene calls are TRBV7-8 and TRBJ1-5; 7 bases are a match to TRBD1. The CDR3 is made up of 16 amino acids. The ends lost 5 bases at V and 3 bases at J; junction bases unmatched: 10. Per the germline V gene, CDR1 is SGHVS and CDR2 is FQNEAQ. DNA for the CDR3: TGTGCCAGCAGCATTTCAGGACAGGCCACCAATCAGCCCCAGCATTTT. This encodes CASSISGQATNQPQHF. Using reference TRBV7-8 and TRBJ1-5 for the parts outside the CDR3, the full variable domain is GAGVSQSPRYKVAKRGQDVALRCDPISGHVSLFWYQQALGQGPEFLTYFQNEAQLDKSGLPSDRFFAERPEGSVSTLKIQRTQQEDSAVYLCASSISGQATNQPQHFGDGTRLSIL.

This clonotype was seen many times. The chain combines TRBV18 with TRBJ1-2; D is uncertain. Per the germline V gene, CDR1 is KGHSH and CDR2 is LQKENI. CDR3 size: 14 residues. V dropped 2 bases and J dropped 2 bases, with 9 bases sitting between them. Here the CDR3 DNA reads TGTGCCAGCTCACCAGACGGCTTAAACTATGGCTACACCTTC. This translates into CASSPDGLNYGYTF.

This clonotype appeared a few times. The CDR3 DNA reads as TGTGCCAGCAGTCCTACCGGGACTAGCGGGAGGGCCTGGAACAATGAGCAGTTCTTC. This encodes CASSPTGTSGRAWNNEQFF. V and J are TRBV7-9 and TRBJ2-1, with 16 bases that match TRBD2. The CDR3 totals 19 residues. J lost 5 bases, V lost 6 bases, and 13 bases had no gene match. Germline V CDR1 and CDR2: SEHNR, FQNEAQ (reference sequence).

This clonotype was picked up many times. The rearrangement links TRBV10-3 to TRBJ2-3, with 7 nucleotides matching TRBD2. This CDR3 has 13 amino acids. V dropped 11 bases and J dropped 4; count of bases not matched to a gene: 9. Germline-derived CDR1 and CDR2 are ENHRY and SYGVKD. CDR3 DNA: TGTGCCTCTAGCGGAGGGGTCTCAGATACGCAGTATTTT. Translated, it gives CASSGGVSDTQYF.

This clonotype was found many times. This chain uses TRBV6-1 with TRBJ1-2, with D maybe TRBD1 (5 bases). The CDR3 loop spans 16 amino acids. The germline V gene encodes CDR1 MNHNS and CDR2 SASEGT. V lost 1 base and J 6 bases, leaving 18 bases between the germline ends. The CDR3 here is CASSEGPGLRADGYTF. DNA for the CDR3: TGTGCCAGCAGTGAAGGCCCGGGACTCAGAGCGGATGGCTACACCTTC.

This clonotype was observed many times. This rearrangement joins TRBV3-1 to TRBJ1-1; D remains ambiguous. This CDR3 contains 14 residues. With 2 bases removed from V and 3 bases from J, the gap between germline ends came to 10 bases. Germline CDR1 reads LGHDT; CDR2 reads YNNKEL (reference sequence). CDR3 DNA sequence: TGTGCCAGCAGCCAAAGGGCCGGTGACACTGAAGCTTTCTTT. It specifies CASSQRAGDTEAFF.

This clonotype was seen more than once but under ten times. The chain uses TRBV20-1 and TRBJ2-1; 10 nucleotides match TRBD2. The J segment lost 0 bases and the V segment lost 2 bases, leaving 7 bases of the junction unmatched. Germline V gives CDR1 DFQATT, CDR2 SNEGSKA (reference sequence). The CDR3 is 17 residues long. CDR3 amino acids: CSARIASGRSSYNEQFF. The DNA of the CDR3 is TGCAGTGCTAGAATAGCTAGCGGGAGATCCTCCTACAATGAGCAGTTCTTC.

This clonotype was detected a few times. The rearrangement uses TRBV4-1 and TRBJ2-1; D possibly corresponds to TRBD2 (5 bases). CDR1 and CDR2 (germline): MGHRA, YSYEKL. V shed 4 bases and J shed 10 bases, with 23 bases lying between them. The CDR3 spans 16 residues. The CDR3 sequence is CASSPRTGRGIGEQFF. The CDR3 coding sequence is TGCGCCAGCAGCCCCCGTACGGGTCGGGGAATTGGGGAGCAGTTCTTC.

With regard to this clonotype: A much larger clone sits a single nucleotide away, making a read error possible. The chain is built from TRBV6-2 or TRBV6-3 and TRBJ2-7; 9 bases agree with TRBD2. V trimming: 8 bases; J trimming: 3 bases; junction bases outside the gene matches: 8. The length of the CDR3 is 14 residues. Germline CDR1 and CDR2: MNHEY and SVGEGT. This CDR3 reads CASGPAAGGYEQYF. For the CDR3, the DNA is TGTGCCAGCGGCCCAGCAGCGGGAGGCTACGAGCAGTACTTC.

This clonotype was found many times. This chain uses TRBV12-3 or TRBV12-4 with TRBJ2-3, with 12 nucleotides matching TRBD2. This CDR3 is built from 15 residues. V shed 6 bases, J shed 8 bases, and the junction held 9 bases outside the gene matches. CDR3 amino acids: CASRSGLAGPGTQYF. The CDR3, as DNA: TGTGCCAGCAGATCGGGACTAGCGGGCCCCGGTACGCAGTATTTT.

This clonotype has a handful of counts. The chain uses TRBV29-1 and TRBJ2-7, with TRBD1 matching over 9 bases. Germline trimming cut 5 bases from V and 6 bases from J; bases unmatched to any gene: 8. The CDR3 has 13 residues. Germline V gene sequence: CDR1 SQVTM, CDR2 ANQGSEA. CDR3: CSVTTGGKVEQYF. In nucleotides, the CDR3 is TGCAGCGTTACCACAGGGGGCAAGGTCGAGCAGTACTTC.